These 32 T cell receptor beta chains share one sample of origin, sequenced in a study of response to subunit inactivated influenza vaccine. MiXCR, run by TCRdb on the RT-PCR reads, gives a single entry per CDR3 protein. In the table there are about 780,000 distinct CDR3 sequences, approximately 17% of which are singletons. The source material was PBMCs from blood, sampled 4 to 6 days after vaccination. The source is a man aged 50 to 59 who received an inactivated influenza vaccine.

This clonotype has only a few counts. This CDR3 is CSARDHRGTGELFF. CDR3 in DNA: TGCAGTGCTAGAGACCACAGGGGTACCGGGGAGCTGTTTTTT. V is TRBV20-1 and J is TRBJ2-2; 7 nucleotides match TRBD1. V gave up 0 bases and J gave up 5 bases; unmatched junction bases: 3. The CDR3 length is 14 residues. The germline gives CDR1 DFQATT, CDR2 SNEGSKA (reference sequence).

This chain joins TRBV28 and TRBJ2-3, with 7 bases fitting TRBD1. With 6 bases clipped from V and 4 bases from J, the junction kept 10 bases outside the gene matches. Germline values: CDR1 MDHEN, CDR2 SYDVKM. The CDR3 loop spans 15 amino acids. DNA for the CDR3: TGTGCCAGCAGCTCTGACAGGGTCTACGCAGATACGCAGTATTTT. Protein: CASSSDRVYADTQYF.

The chain uses TRBV5-1 and TRBJ2-3; 8 bases line up with TRBD2. The CDR3 covers 15 residues. Germline loops: CDR1 SGHRS, CDR2 YFSETQ. The trim removed 4 bases at V and 3 bases at J, leaving 7 bases unmatched. The CDR3, as DNA: TGCGCCAGCAGCATTAGCGGGAAAGGGACAGATACGCAGTATTTT. It encodes CASSISGKGTDTQYF.

This clonotype was observed at least ten times. V is TRBV20-1 and J is TRBJ1-5, with D tentatively TRBD1 (6 bases). The CDR3 extends over 17 amino acids. CDR1 and CDR2 (germline): DFQATT, SNEGSKA (reference sequence). Trimming stripped 0 bases from V and 0 bases from J, with 15 bases between. CDR3 residues: CSARDPRQTGSNQPQHF. The CDR3 nucleotides are TGCAGTGCTAGAGATCCGCGGCAGACAGGTAGCAATCAGCCCCAGCATTTT.

This clonotype was recorded at least ten times. The chain has TRBV10-3 and TRBJ2-3; D is perhaps TRBD2 (5 bases). Trimming removed 7 bases at V and 2 bases at J, with 13 bases between. Germline loops: CDR1 ENHRY, CDR2 SYGVKD. The CDR3 consists of 14 residues. The CDR3 sequence: CAITPGEFTDTQYF. For the CDR3, the DNA is TGTGCCATCACTCCTGGGGAGTTCACAGATACGCAGTATTTT.

This rearrangement joins TRBV13 to TRBJ2-2; 9 bases match TRBD2. CDR3 length: 16 amino acids. Losses at the gene ends were 7 bases for V and 3 bases for J; bases not matched to a gene: 9. Germline-derived CDR1 and CDR2 are PRHDT and FYEKMQ (reference sequence). The CDR3 DNA reads as TGTGCCAGCACCCGGGGGAGCGGGAGGCACACCGGGGAGCTGTTTTTT. As protein: CASTRGSGRHTGELFF.

V gene TRBV10-3 combines with J gene TRBJ2-7, with TRBD2 as a possible D gene (6 bases). Germline V gene lookup returns CDR1 ENHRY and CDR2 SYGVKD. The CDR3 is 14 amino acids. V lost 6 bases and J 2 bases, leaving 14 bases between the germline ends. The DNA of the CDR3 is TGTGCCATCAGACCGGGAGCGGTAACCTACGAGCAGTACTTC. Translating gives CAIRPGAVTYEQYF.

In its sample, this clonotype was seen a few times. The chain carries TRBV20-1 and TRBJ1-5, with D perhaps TRBD1 (5 bases). Germline CDR1 reads DFQATT; CDR2 reads SNEGSKA (reference sequence). V was trimmed by 0 bases and J by 7 bases, leaving 13 bases between them. This CDR3 comprises 14 residues. The CDR3, as DNA: TGCAGTGCTAGAGATTTGGGGGGGTGGCAGCCCCAGCATTTT. Translated: CSARDLGGWQPQHF.

This clonotype was counted between two and nine times. The chain has TRBV12-5 and TRBJ2-2; 7 nucleotides line up with TRBD1. Germline V gene data show CDR1 as LGHNT and CDR2 as FRNRAP. The trim removed 11 bases at V and 0 bases at J, leaving 9 bases unmatched. The CDR3 contains 15 residues. The CDR3 sequence: CAPSPGTANTGELFF. For the CDR3, the DNA is TGTGCTCCCTCCCCGGGGACAGCGAACACCGGGGAGCTGTTTTTT. Full variable domain (missing parts from reference TRBV12-5 and TRBJ2-2): DARVTQTPRHKVTEMGQEVTMRCQPILGHNTVFWYRQTMMQGLELLAYFRNRAPLDDSGMPKDRFSAEMPDATLATLKIQPSEPRDSAVYFCAPSPGTANTGELFFGEGSRLTVL.

This clonotype was found many times. V is TRBV29-1 and J is TRBJ2-1; 10 bases align to TRBD2. CDR1 is SQVTM and CDR2 is ANQGSEA in the germline V gene. Losses at the gene ends were 7 bases for V and 5 bases for J; bases not matched to a gene: 11. This CDR3 contains 15 residues. The CDR3, as DNA: TGCAGCGGTACCCGGGGGACTAGCGCGAACAATGAGCAGTTCTTC. Residues: CSGTRGTSANNEQFF.

This chain links TRBV27 with TRBJ2-1, with TRBD2 matching 12 bases. J gave up 7 bases and V 7 bases, and 14 bases lay outside the gene matches. The CDR3 length is 17 residues. Germline V gene sequence: CDR1 MNHEY, CDR2 SMNVEV (reference sequence). The DNA of the CDR3 is TGTGCCAGCAAAACGGGTCTAGCGGGAGGGAATTGGAATGAGCAGTTCTTC. It translates to CASKTGLAGGNWNEQFF.

V gene TRBV24-1 combines with J gene TRBJ2-3, with 13 nucleotides matching TRBD2. Unmatched junction bases numbered 9, after V lost 2 bases and J lost 14 bases. This CDR3 spans 15 amino acids. Germline CDR1 KGHDR, CDR2 SFDVKD. The CDR3 loop reads CATSDSRTSGSRRYF. Here the CDR3 DNA reads TGTGCCACCAGTGATTCCAGGACTAGCGGGAGTCGGCGGTATTTT.

V usage is TRBV21-1 and J usage is TRBJ1-4. TRBV21-1 is designated a pseudogene. The CDR3 length is 15 residues. CDR3 sequence: CASITYLQPNEKLFF. In DNA, the CDR3 is TGTGCCAGCATTACCTACCTACAGCCTAATGAAAAACTGTTTTTT.

This clonotype was seen a handful of times. V usage is TRBV6-2 or TRBV6-3 and J usage is TRBJ1-6, with TRBD1 as a possible D gene (5 bases). Germline CDR1 and CDR2: MNHEY and SVGEGT. V was cut by 5 bases and J by 0 bases, with 11 bases left in between. CDR3 length equals 16 residues. In DNA, the CDR3 is TGTGCCAGCAGTCAGACAGCGAGCTCCTATAATTCACCCCTCCACTTT. Protein sequence: CASSQTASSYNSPLHF.

V is TRBV4-3 and J is TRBJ2-3; the D is unclear. CDR3 length: 15 residues. CDR1 is LGHNA, CDR2 YSLEER, per germline. Between the trimmed V and J ends, which lost 1 base and 0 bases, there was a span of 8 bases. CDR3 amino acids: CASSQARASTDTQYF. In DNA form, the CDR3 reads TGCGCCAGCAGCCAAGCAAGGGCTAGCACAGATACGCAGTATTTT.

This clonotype was observed a few times. CDR3 DNA sequence: TGTGCCAGTAGTATAATGCGGAGCTCCTACAATGAGCAGTTCTTC. Translated, it gives CASSIMRSSYNEQFF. The genes are TRBV19 and TRBJ2-1; D is uncertain. From germline, CDR1 is LNHDA and CDR2 SQIVND (reference sequence). The CDR3 consists of 15 residues. Trimming took 2 bases from V and 0 from J, leaving 8 bases between them.

J is TRBJ2-3 and V is TRBV3-1; 9 nucleotides agree with TRBD2. Looked up from germline, CDR1 is LGHDT and CDR2 is YNNKEL (reference sequence). The CDR3 is 16 residues long. The trim removed 4 bases at V and 3 bases at J, leaving 8 bases unmatched. This CDR3 reads CASSRGLARETDTQYF. DNA of the CDR3: TGTGCCAGCAGCCGAGGACTAGCGCGAGAAACAGATACGCAGTATTTT.

The rearrangement links TRBV3-1 to TRBJ2-7; 8 bases are a match to TRBD1. This CDR3 contains 14 residues. Germline V gene lookup returns CDR1 LGHDT and CDR2 YNNKEL (reference sequence). Unmatched junction bases numbered 5, after V lost 1 base and J lost 6 bases. The CDR3: CASSQGTGLSEQYF. For the CDR3, the DNA is TGTGCCAGCAGCCAAGGGACAGGGTTGTCCGAGCAGTACTTC.

Only a few counts were recorded for this clonotype. The V and J genes are TRBV9 and TRBJ2-1; TRBD2 agrees at 13 bases. Trimming took 4 bases from V and 8 from J; bases not matched to a gene: 6. The V gene's germline CDR1 is SGDLS and CDR2 YYNGEE. The CDR3 contains 15 residues. CDR3 residues: CASSPGLAGADEQFF. CDR3 nucleotides: TGTGCCAGCAGCCCTGGACTAGCGGGAGCTGATGAGCAGTTCTTC.

This clonotype has a handful of counts. This chain links TRBV6-5 with TRBJ1-2; unclear D gene. Germline CDR1 reads MNHEY; CDR2 reads SVGAGI. Trimming cost V 10 bases and J 8 bases, with 17 bases left between them. The CDR3 is 12 residues long. CDR3 sequence (DNA): TGTGCCACCGGACGGGCTAGTGGAGGCTACACCTTC. Protein product: CATGRASGGYTF.

The V call is TRBV2, the J call TRBJ2-3; D remains ambiguous. Deletions cut 2 bases from V and 7 bases from J, with 4 bases between. Germline V lookup: CDR1 SNHLY, CDR2 FYNNEI. The CDR3 has 11 residues. The CDR3 region has the DNA TGTGCCAGCAGTGAAAGAAATACGCAGTATTTT. Amino acids: CASSERNTQYF. Filled out from reference TRBV2 and TRBJ2-3, the complete variable domain reads EPEVTQTPSHQVTQMGQEVILRCVPISNHLYFYWYRQILGQKVEFLVSFYNNEISEKSEIFDDQFSVERPDGSNFTLKIRSTKLEDSAMYFCASSERNTQYFGPGTRLTVL.

There are a few counts of this clonotype. The chain is built from TRBV24-1 and TRBJ2-1; D gene unclear. The germline V gene has CDR1 KGHDR and CDR2 SFDVKD. V shed 5 bases and J shed 6 bases, with 10 bases lying between them. The CDR3 loop spans 13 amino acids. CDR3 bases: TGTGCCACCAGTGGTTCGACTGTCAATGAGCAGTTCTTC. Amino acids: CATSGSTVNEQFF.

This clonotype was seen only a few times. This sequence joins TRBV20-1 and TRBJ2-1, with 9 bases identical to TRBD2. This CDR3 contains 17 residues. V lost 0 bases, J lost 4 bases, and 10 bases stayed unmatched. The V gene's germline CDR1 is DFQATT and CDR2 SNEGSKA (reference sequence). CDR3 in DNA: TGCAGTGCTAGAGATGGCACTAGCGGGTTCCCATACAATGAGCAGTTCTTC. Its protein product is CSARDGTSGFPYNEQFF.

This clonotype occurred a few times. The chain recombines TRBV20-1 with TRBJ2-1; D is unclear. The CDR3 is 13 residues long. Trimming removed 4 bases from V and 4 bases from J, with 11 bases in between. Germline lookup yields CDR1 DFQATT and CDR2 SNEGSKA (reference sequence). CDR3 nucleotide sequence: TGCAGTGCTAAGGAATTTGGGTACAATGAGCAGTTCTTC. The encoded protein is CSAKEFGYNEQFF.

This clonotype was counted only a few times. The junction differs from germline at one of its ends, possibly a read error. The chain employs TRBV2 and TRBJ1-4, with TRBD1 matching over 9 bases. CDR1 is SNHLY, CDR2 FYNNEI, per germline. The CDR3 sequence is 15 residues long. The DNA of the CDR3 is TGTGCCAGTAGTGGACAGGGGACTATTAATGAAAAACTGTTTTTT. It specifies CASSGQGTINEKLFF.

The V and J genes are TRBV18 and TRBJ1-1; 11 bases agree with TRBD1. V shed 3 bases and J 1 base; nucleotides not matched to a gene: 10. This CDR3 is built from 18 residues. Per the germline V gene, CDR1 is KGHSH and CDR2 is LQKENI. In nucleotides, the CDR3 is TGTGCCAGCTCACCGACATCCGGGACAGGGGGGTGGAACACTGAAGCTTTCTTT. Amino acid sequence: CASSPTSGTGGWNTEAFF.

This clonotype was seen more than once but under ten times. The V gene is TRBV20-1, the J gene TRBJ2-7, with TRBD1 matching over 8 bases. Germline V lookup: CDR1 DFQATT, CDR2 SNEGSKA (reference sequence). The V gene end was trimmed by 1 base and the J gene end by 6 bases; junction bases not matched to a gene: 11. There are 15 residues in the CDR3. The CDR3 spells CSARAKTGEFSEQYF. CDR3 nucleotides: TGCAGTGCTAGAGCCAAGACAGGGGAATTCTCCGAGCAGTACTTC.

This clonotype came up a few times. V is TRBV11-2 and J is TRBJ2-4; 13 bases agree with TRBD2. The germline V gene has CDR1 SGHAT and CDR2 FQNNGV. Trimming at V came to 1 base and at J to 1 base, leaving 10 bases not matched to a gene. The CDR3 runs 20 residues. The CDR3 loop reads CASSLGAGTSGTGAKNIQYF. CDR3 nucleotide sequence: TGTGCCAGCAGCTTAGGGGCGGGGACTAGCGGGACTGGGGCCAAAAACATTCAGTACTTC.

This clonotype appeared many times. CDR3 loop: CAIMWDRGSYGYTF. The CDR3 DNA reads TGTGCCATCATGTGGGACAGGGGATCCTATGGCTACACCTTC. The chain couples TRBV10-3 to TRBJ1-2; 10 positions agree with TRBD1. V lost 7 bases, J lost 4 bases, and 6 bases stayed unmatched. CDR1 and CDR2 from the germline V gene are ENHRY and SYGVKD. CDR3 size: 14 residues.

The chain joins TRBV7-6 to TRBJ2-1; D remains ambiguous. Looked up from germline, CDR1 is SGHVS and CDR2 is FNYEAQ. Trimming stripped 2 bases from V and 2 bases from J, with 10 bases between. The CDR3 is made up of 15 amino acids. DNA of the CDR3: TGTGCCAGCAGCTTATCGGCCAGAACCTACAATGAGCAGTTCTTC. This gives the protein CASSLSARTYNEQFF.

CDR3 DNA: TGTGCCAGCAGCTATCGGGGGGCCCCCTCCTACGAGCAGTACTTC. This codes for CASSYRGAPSYEQYF. The chain couples TRBV7-2 to TRBJ2-7; D is perhaps TRBD2 (7 bases). V lost 4 bases to trimming and J lost 0 bases, with 13 bases between them. Germline CDR1 reads SGHTA; CDR2 reads FQGNSA. The CDR3 length is 15 residues.

There are many counts of this clonotype. V usage is TRBV12-3 or TRBV12-4 and J usage is TRBJ1-5, with D perhaps matching TRBD1 (5 bases). The length of the CDR3 is 15 residues. The V gene lost 6 bases and the J gene lost 0 bases, with 12 bases spanning the gap. CDR3 nucleotide sequence: TGTGCCAGCAGCCCCGGGGGGACTAGCAATCAGCCCCAGCATTTT. Protein sequence: CASSPGGTSNQPQHF.